These 28 T cell receptor beta chains were sequenced from one sample in a study of T cell repertoires and HLA-DP antigens. Some clones are missing from TCRdb's copy, which holds only in-frame ones; the method was immunoSEQ multiplex PCR. The sample includes roughly 120,000 clones, 85% to 95% of them seen just once. Their target antigens are unknown. Sequencing was done on a sample of CD4+ T cells from PBMCs. The origin of the receptors is a young woman in good health and CMV-seronegative.

The V call is TRBV4-1, the J call TRBJ1-5, with D unresolved. With 3 bases removed from V and 0 bases from J, the gap between germline ends came to 15 bases. CDR1 is MGHRA and CDR2 is YSYEKL in the germline V gene. The length of the CDR3 is 17 residues. DNA for the CDR3: TGCGCCAGCAGCCATATCGTGCTGGTAAATAGCAATCAGCCCCAGCATTTT. It translates to CASSHIVLVNSNQPQHF.

The chain links TRBV11-1 to TRBJ2-7, with 9 bases identical to TRBD1. Trimming cost V 8 bases and J 0 bases; bases outside gene matches: 14. CDR3 length: 17 residues. CDR1 and CDR2 (germline): SGHAT, FQDESV (reference sequence). In nucleotides, the CDR3 is TGTGCCAGCGCGCCGGGACAGGGAACCCCATACTCCTACGAGCAGTACTTC. It yields the protein CASAPGQGTPYSYEQYF. The full variable domain, completed using reference TRBV11-1 and TRBJ2-7, is EAEVAQSPRYKITEKSQAVAFWCDPISGHATLYWYRQILGQGPELLVQFQDESVVDDSQLPKDRFSAERLKGVDSTLKIQPAELGDSAMYLCASAPGQGTPYSYEQYFGPGTRLTVT.

As to this clone: At one end the junction does not follow the germline gene, possibly because of a read error. For the CDR3, the DNA is TGTGCTAGCAGCTTAGCGTCGAACACCGGGGAGCTGTTTTTT. As protein: CASSLASNTGELFF. V and J are TRBV7-7 and TRBJ2-2; weak D call: TRBD2 (5 bases). CDR1 and CDR2 from the germline V gene are SSHAT and FNYEAQ (reference sequence). The CDR3 has 14 residues. Looking up the rest from reference TRBV7-7 and TRBJ2-2 gives the full variable domain: GAGVSQSPRYKVTKRGQDVTLRCDPISSHATLYWYQQALGQGPEFLTYFNYEAQPDKSGLPSDRFSAERPEGSISTLTIQRTEQRDSAMYRCASSLASNTGELFFGEGSRLTVL.

The rearrangement joins TRBV19 to TRBJ1-1, with 8 bases aligning to TRBD1. This CDR3 has 16 residues. V lost 7 bases, J lost 1 base, and 11 bases stayed unmatched. Germline V lookup: CDR1 LNHDA, CDR2 SQIVND (reference sequence). The CDR3 DNA reads as TGTGCCAGTAAACCCAGACAGGGGCGGGGGAACACTGAAGCTTTCTTT. Amino acid sequence: CASKPRQGRGNTEAFF.

The chain combines TRBV7-8 with TRBJ2-7, with TRBD2 matching over 7 bases. The trim removed 4 bases at V and 0 bases at J, leaving 9 bases unmatched. Germline-derived CDR1 and CDR2 are SGHVS and FQNEAQ. The CDR3 runs to 16 residues. The CDR3 sequence is CASSSITSAFSYEQYF. The CDR3 nucleotides are TGTGCCAGCAGCTCCATAACTAGCGCCTTCTCCTACGAGCAGTACTTC.

The chain recombines TRBV7-2 with TRBJ2-6; no definite D call. The CDR3 spans 17 residues. Trimming left V 4 bases short and J 4 bases short, with 17 bases between. Germline assignment: CDR1 SGHTA and CDR2 FQGNSA. CDR3 loop: CASSSSLLSPGANVLTF. CDR3 sequence (DNA): TGTGCCAGCAGCTCCAGTCTCCTGAGTCCAGGGGCCAACGTCCTGACTTTC. Full variable domain (remainder filled in from reference TRBV7-2 and TRBJ2-6): GAGVSQSPSNKVTEKGKDVELRCDPISGHTALYWYRQSLGQGLEFLIYFQGNSAPDKSGLPSDRFSAERTGGSVSTLTIQRTQQEDSAVYLCASSSSLLSPGANVLTFGAGSRLTVL.

This clone occurred once. V usage is TRBV11-2 and J usage is TRBJ2-3, with D tentatively TRBD1 (7 bases). The CDR3 extends over 16 amino acids. CDR1 and CDR2 from the germline V gene are SGHAT and FQNNGV. V shed 4 bases and J shed 3 bases, with 17 bases lying between them. CDR3 sequence reads: CASSSDRVSGTDTQYF. CDR3 nucleotides: TGTGCCAGCAGCTCCGACAGGGTGAGCGGGACAGATACGCAGTATTTT. The variable domain in full, completed from reference TRBV11-2 and TRBJ2-3, reads EAGVAQSPRYKIIEKRQSVAFWCNPISGHATLYWYQQILGQGPKLLIQFQNNGVVDDSQLPKDRFSAERLKGVDSTLKIQPAKLEDSAVYLCASSSDRVSGTDTQYFGPGTRLTVL.

The chain joins TRBV6-5 to TRBJ2-7; possibly TRBD1 or TRBD2 for D (6 bases each). The CDR3 loop spans 13 amino acids. Between the trimmed V and J ends, which lost 10 bases and 2 bases, there was a span of 15 bases. Germline assignment: CDR1 MNHEY and CDR2 SVGAGI. This chain's CDR3 is CATNAGGTYEQYF. The CDR3 DNA is TGTGCCACCAACGCCGGGGGCACCTACGAGCAGTACTTC.

V is TRBV6-5 and J is TRBJ1-1, with D tentatively TRBD1 (6 bases). Germline V lookup: CDR1 MNHEY, CDR2 SVGAGI. Between the trimmed V and J ends, which lost 2 bases and 3 bases, there was a span of 13 bases. This CDR3 comprises 15 residues. The CDR3 region is CASSYGGGPYTEAFF. In nucleotides, the CDR3 is TGTGCCAGCAGTTACGGCGGGGGGCCGTACACTGAAGCTTTCTTT.

The chain is built from TRBV6-1 and TRBJ1-3, with D possibly matching TRBD1 (6 bases). The germline V gene has CDR1 MNHNS and CDR2 SASEGT. This CDR3 contains 14 residues. V shed 3 bases and J shed 3 bases, with 9 bases lying between them. The CDR3: CASSDGQIGNTIYF. The DNA of the CDR3 is TGTGCCAGCAGTGACGGACAGATTGGAAACACCATATATTTT.

This sequence joins TRBV18 and TRBJ1-2; D gene unclear. The CDR3 has 15 residues. The germline gives CDR1 KGHSH, CDR2 LQKENI. Trimming left V 3 bases short and J 2 bases short, with 13 bases between. CDR3 amino acids: CASSPPRGSNYGYTF. In DNA, the CDR3 is TGTGCCAGCTCACCGCCGAGAGGGAGCAACTATGGCTACACCTTC.

The CDR3 spells CASSPRQGSNYGYTF. The CDR3 nucleotides are TGTGCCAGCAGTCCCAGACAGGGCTCAAACTATGGCTACACCTTC. The J gene is TRBJ1-2, the V gene TRBV28; 7 bases line up with TRBD1. The CDR3 totals 15 residues. Trimming at V came to 5 bases and at J to 2 bases, leaving 8 bases not matched to a gene. Per germline, CDR1 MDHEN and CDR2 SYDVKM.

This chain connects TRBV5-1 to TRBJ2-5, with D perhaps TRBD2 (6 bases). Germline values: CDR1 SGHRS, CDR2 YFSETQ. This CDR3 is 15 amino acids long. V lost 0 bases and J 5 bases, leaving 14 bases between the germline ends. DNA for the CDR3: TGCGCCAGCAGCTTGGATTCGCGGGGCAAGGAGACCCAGTACTTC. Protein sequence: CASSLDSRGKETQYF.

This chain joins TRBV11-1 and TRBJ2-7; a possible D gene is TRBD1 (6 bases). This CDR3 is built from 14 residues. The germline V and J ends were trimmed by 1 base and 0 bases, with 7 bases remaining between them. Per the germline V gene, CDR1 is SGHAT and CDR2 is FQDESV (reference sequence). CDR3 region: CASSLVGGSYEQYV. CDR3 DNA: TGTGCCAGCAGCTTAGTAGGGGGCTCCTACGAGCAGTACGTC.

V gene TRBV7-9 combines with J gene TRBJ2-1, with D possibly TRBD1 on 5 matching bases. The CDR3 spans 12 residues. The V end was cut by 5 bases, the J end by 12 bases, with 14 bases between. The germline V gene has CDR1 SEHNR and CDR2 FQNEAQ (reference sequence). DNA of the CDR3: TGTGCCAGCAGCCAAATGGCAAGGGGGCAGTTCTTC. Protein product: CASSQMARGQFF.

A few counts support this clone. The gene calls are TRBV9 and TRBJ1-6, with a possible D match to TRBD1 (6 bases). Germline assignment: CDR1 SGDLS and CDR2 YYNGEE. This CDR3 has 14 residues. With 6 bases removed from V and 5 bases from J, the gap between germline ends came to 12 bases. Written as DNA, the CDR3 is TGTGCCAGCACCGAGGACAGAAATAATTCACCCCTCCACTTT. Translation gives CASTEDRNNSPLHF.

The chain uses TRBV11-2 and TRBJ2-1, with D uncertain. The germline V and J ends were trimmed by 5 bases and 6 bases, with 17 bases remaining between them. The CDR3 sequence is 15 residues long. Germline V gene sequence: CDR1 SGHAT, CDR2 FQNNGV. The DNA for the CDR3 is TGTGCCAGCAGCCCTCTCCTCCGACCGGGCAATGAGCAGTTCTTC. It specifies CASSPLLRPGNEQFF.

This chain uses TRBV7-2 with TRBJ1-6; possible D gene TRBD1, 5 bases. This CDR3 has 16 residues. The germline V gene has CDR1 SGHTA and CDR2 FQGNSA. Deletions cut 5 bases from V and 0 bases from J, with 11 bases between. The CDR3 sequence: CASSARQSSYNSPLHF. CDR3 sequence (DNA): TGTGCCAGCAGCGCCCGACAGAGCTCCTATAATTCACCCCTCCACTTT.

V gene TRBV10-3 combines with J gene TRBJ1-1; D is unresolved. Germline V gives CDR1 ENHRY, CDR2 SYGVKD. Trimming took off 11 bases at V and 4 bases at J, with 14 bases between the two ends. This CDR3 contains 12 residues. The CDR3, as DNA: TGTGCCTATGGGGAGATAGGCACTGAAGCTTTCTTT. As protein: CAYGEIGTEAFF.

This chain connects TRBV18 to TRBJ2-7; D not certain. Between the trimmed V and J ends, which lost 5 bases and 0 bases, there was a span of 2 bases. This CDR3 comprises 11 residues. Germline V gene lookup returns CDR1 KGHSH and CDR2 LQKENI. CDR3 DNA: TGTGCCAGCTCATCCTCCTACGAGCAGTACTTC. Protein: CASSSSYEQYF.

The rearrangement uses TRBV6-6 and TRBJ2-3; the D gene is possibly TRBD1 (6 bases). The V and J ends lost 6 bases and 1 base respectively, with 14 bases between them. Germline lookup yields CDR1 MNHNY and CDR2 SVGAGI (reference sequence). This CDR3 has 15 residues. The CDR3 is CASRTGRDGTDTQYF. CDR3 DNA sequence: TGTGCCAGCAGAACAGGGAGAGACGGCACAGATACGCAGTATTTT.

V gene TRBV2 combines with J gene TRBJ1-5; TRBD1 matches at 9 bases. The ends lost 6 bases at V and 4 bases at J; junction bases unmatched: 1. The germline V gene has CDR1 SNHLY and CDR2 FYNNEI. The length of the CDR3 is 13 residues. In DNA form, the CDR3 reads TGTGCCAGCAGAGGGACAGGGAATCAGCCCCAGCATTTT. Residues: CASRGTGNQPQHF.

V and J are TRBV6-4 and TRBJ2-1; possibly TRBD1 for D (5 bases). Germline assignment: CDR1 MRHNA and CDR2 SNTAGT. Trimming took 0 bases from V and 5 from J, leaving 8 bases between them. There are 14 residues in the CDR3. CDR3 sequence (DNA): TGTGCCAGCAGTGACTCACACAGGCACAATGAGCAGTTCTTC. The encoded protein is CASSDSHRHNEQFF.

This sequence joins TRBV6-6 and TRBJ1-2; the D gene is possibly TRBD1 (5 bases). The CDR3 totals 15 residues. The V gene lost 0 bases and the J gene lost 8 bases, with 16 bases spanning the gap. The germline gives CDR1 MNHNY, CDR2 SVGAGI (reference sequence). The CDR3 is CASSYSNRRTGGYTF. The CDR3 DNA sequence: TGTGCCAGCAGTTACTCGAACAGGAGGACGGGCGGCTACACCTTC.

This clone was counted once. The chain carries TRBV29-1 and TRBJ1-1; perhaps TRBD1 as D (5 bases). V gave up 5 bases and J gave up 0 bases, with 22 bases separating them. The CDR3 covers 17 residues. Germline CDR1 and CDR2: SQVTM and ANQGSEA. CDR3 coding DNA: TGCAGCGTTCAAACTAGCGGGACTGATTACATGAACACTGAAGCTTTCTTT. Translating it yields CSVQTSGTDYMNTEAFF.

On this clone itself: The junction does not match germline at one end; this may be a read error. The chain recombines TRBV30 with TRBJ2-7; weak D call: TRBD2 (6 bases). The V gene's germline CDR1 is GTSNPN and CDR2 SVGIG (reference sequence). CDR3 length: 16 residues. The CDR3 sequence: CAWSVRLLARSFEQYF. Here the CDR3 DNA reads TGTGCCTGGAGTGTACGCCTACTAGCTCGATCCTTCGAGCAGTACTTC.

The CDR3 region is CASSLSLAGGFYNEQFF. CDR3 DNA sequence: TGTGCCAGCAGTTTATCACTAGCGGGGGGTTTCTACAATGAGCAGTTCTTC. This rearrangement joins TRBV28 to TRBJ2-1; 12 nucleotides match TRBD2. Germline assignment: CDR1 MDHEN and CDR2 SYDVKM. V shed 1 base, J shed 3 bases, and the junction held 4 bases outside the gene matches. This CDR3 has 17 residues.

This chain joins TRBV5-1 and TRBJ1-3, with D possibly being TRBD1 (5 bases). Germline V gene lookup returns CDR1 SGHRS and CDR2 YFSETQ. This CDR3 region has 15 residues. Trimming took 0 bases from V and 2 from J, leaving 9 bases between them. The CDR3 sequence: CASSLEGGAGNTIYF. Written as DNA, the CDR3 is TGCGCCAGCAGCTTGGAAGGAGGGGCTGGAAACACCATATATTTT.